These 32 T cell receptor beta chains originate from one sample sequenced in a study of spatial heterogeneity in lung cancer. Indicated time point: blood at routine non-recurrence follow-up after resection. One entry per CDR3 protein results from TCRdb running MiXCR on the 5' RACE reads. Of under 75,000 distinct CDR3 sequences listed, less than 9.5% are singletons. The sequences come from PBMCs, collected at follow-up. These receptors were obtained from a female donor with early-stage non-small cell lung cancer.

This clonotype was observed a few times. CDR3 protein: CASSGPWAFF. The CDR3 coding sequence is TGTGCCAGCAGTGGACCTTGGGCTTTCTTT. This sequence joins TRBV12-3 or TRBV12-4 and TRBJ1-1, with D uncertain. The CDR3 covers 10 residues. The V end was cut by 5 bases, the J end by 11 bases, with 9 bases between.

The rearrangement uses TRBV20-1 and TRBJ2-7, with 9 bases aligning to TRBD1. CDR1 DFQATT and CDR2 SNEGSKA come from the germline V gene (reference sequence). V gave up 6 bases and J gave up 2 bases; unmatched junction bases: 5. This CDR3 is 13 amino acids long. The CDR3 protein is CSAPGQGPYEQYF. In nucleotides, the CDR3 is TGCAGTGCCCCGGGACAGGGACCCTACGAGCAGTACTTC.

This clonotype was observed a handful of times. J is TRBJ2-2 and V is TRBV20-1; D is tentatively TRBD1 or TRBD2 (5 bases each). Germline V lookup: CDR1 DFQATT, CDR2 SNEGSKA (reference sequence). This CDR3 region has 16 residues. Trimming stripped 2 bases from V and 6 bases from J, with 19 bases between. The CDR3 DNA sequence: TGCAGTGCTAGATCGGGGAGACAGTCGGCTTCCGGGGAGCTGTTTTTT. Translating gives CSARSGRQSASGELFF.

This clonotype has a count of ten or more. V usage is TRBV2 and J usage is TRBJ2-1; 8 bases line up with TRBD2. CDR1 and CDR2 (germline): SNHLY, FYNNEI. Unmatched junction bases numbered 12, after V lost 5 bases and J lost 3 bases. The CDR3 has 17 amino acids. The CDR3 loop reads CASSPTHDSGNYNEQFF. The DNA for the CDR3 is TGTGCCAGCAGTCCTACACACGATAGCGGGAACTACAATGAGCAGTTCTTC.

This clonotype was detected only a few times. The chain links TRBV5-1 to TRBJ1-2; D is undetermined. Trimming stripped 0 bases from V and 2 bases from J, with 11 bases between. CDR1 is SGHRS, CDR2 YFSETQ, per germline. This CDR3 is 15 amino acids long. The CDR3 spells CASSLAGSANYGYTF. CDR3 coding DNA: TGCGCCAGCAGCTTGGCCGGGAGTGCGAACTATGGCTACACCTTC.

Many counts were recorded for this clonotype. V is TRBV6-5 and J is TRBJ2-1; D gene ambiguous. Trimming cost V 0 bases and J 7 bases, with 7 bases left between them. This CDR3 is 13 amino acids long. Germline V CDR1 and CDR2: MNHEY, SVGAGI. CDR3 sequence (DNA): TGTGCCAGCAGTTACTCTTTTGCGAATGAGCAGTTCTTC. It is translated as CASSYSFANEQFF.

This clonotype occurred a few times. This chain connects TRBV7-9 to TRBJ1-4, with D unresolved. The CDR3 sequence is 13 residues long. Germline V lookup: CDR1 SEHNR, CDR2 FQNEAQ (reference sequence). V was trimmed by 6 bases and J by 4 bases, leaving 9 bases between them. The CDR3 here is CASRRALNEKLFF. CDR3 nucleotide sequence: TGTGCCAGCAGGAGGGCTCTTAATGAAAAACTGTTTTTT.

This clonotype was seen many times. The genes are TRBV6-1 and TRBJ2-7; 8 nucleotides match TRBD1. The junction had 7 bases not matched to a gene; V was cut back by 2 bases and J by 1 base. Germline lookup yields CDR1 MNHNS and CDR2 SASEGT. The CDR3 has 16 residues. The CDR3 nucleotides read TGTGCCAGCAGTGAATTAGACAGGGGAAGTTCCTACGAGCAGTACTTC. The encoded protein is CASSELDRGSSYEQYF.

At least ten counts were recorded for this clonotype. The CDR3 region is CASSTQGAQVDTQYF. The CDR3 nucleotides are TGTGCCAGCAGCACACAGGGGGCGCAAGTAGATACGCAGTATTTT. V is TRBV28 and J is TRBJ2-3; 9 bases are a match to TRBD1. Germline loops: CDR1 MDHEN, CDR2 SYDVKM. This CDR3 is 15 amino acids long. V lost 6 bases to trimming and J lost 5 bases; unmatched junction nucleotides: 9.

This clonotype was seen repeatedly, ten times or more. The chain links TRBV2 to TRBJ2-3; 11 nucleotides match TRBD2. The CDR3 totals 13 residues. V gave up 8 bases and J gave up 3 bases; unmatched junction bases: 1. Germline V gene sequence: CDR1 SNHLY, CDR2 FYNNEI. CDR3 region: CASRLAGTDTQYF. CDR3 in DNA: TGTGCCAGCCGACTAGCGGGAACAGATACGCAGTATTTT.

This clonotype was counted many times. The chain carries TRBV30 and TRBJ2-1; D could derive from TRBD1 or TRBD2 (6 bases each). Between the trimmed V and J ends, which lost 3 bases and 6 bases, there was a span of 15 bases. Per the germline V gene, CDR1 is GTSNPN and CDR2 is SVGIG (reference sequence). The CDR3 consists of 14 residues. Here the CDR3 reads CAWRKKQGGNEQFF. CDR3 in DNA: TGTGCCTGGAGAAAAAAACAGGGAGGCAATGAGCAGTTCTTC.

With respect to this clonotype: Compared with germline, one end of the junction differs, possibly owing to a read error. The CDR3 DNA reads TGTGCCAGCAGCTTAGAGGTAGGGACGGAGTCTCTCTTC. It encodes CASSLEVGTESLF. The chain couples TRBV7-8 to TRBJ2-1, with D perhaps assigned TRBD1 or TRBD2 (5 bases each). The CDR3 sequence is 13 residues long. Per the germline V gene, CDR1 is SGHVS and CDR2 is FQNEAQ.

Here the CDR3 reads CSVAFGERGTEAFF. In nucleotides, the CDR3 is TGCAGCGTTGCGTTTGGAGAAAGAGGCACTGAAGCTTTCTTT. This chain joins TRBV29-1 and TRBJ1-1; D is undetermined. There are 14 residues in the CDR3. Trimming pared 4 bases from V and 4 bases from J, leaving 16 bases between. The germline V gene has CDR1 SQVTM and CDR2 ANQGSEA.

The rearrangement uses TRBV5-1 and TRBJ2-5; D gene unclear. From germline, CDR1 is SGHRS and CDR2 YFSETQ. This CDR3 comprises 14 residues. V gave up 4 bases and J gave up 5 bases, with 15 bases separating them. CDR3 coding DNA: TGCGCCAGCAGCCTCCCTCCCCCCGAGGAGACCCAGTACTTC. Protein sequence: CASSLPPPEETQYF.

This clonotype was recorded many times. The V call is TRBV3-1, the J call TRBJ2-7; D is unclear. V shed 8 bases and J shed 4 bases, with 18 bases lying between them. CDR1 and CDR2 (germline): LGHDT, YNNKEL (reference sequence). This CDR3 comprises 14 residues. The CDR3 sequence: CASAGPPESYEQYF. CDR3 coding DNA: TGTGCCAGCGCTGGGCCACCGGAAAGTTACGAGCAGTACTTC.

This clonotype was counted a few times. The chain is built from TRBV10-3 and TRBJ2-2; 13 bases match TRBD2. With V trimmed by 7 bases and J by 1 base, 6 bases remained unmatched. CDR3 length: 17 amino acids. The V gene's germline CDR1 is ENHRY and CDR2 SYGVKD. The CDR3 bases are TGTGCCATCACCCCGGGACTAGCGGGGAAGAACACCGGGGAGCTGTTTTTT. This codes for CAITPGLAGKNTGELFF.

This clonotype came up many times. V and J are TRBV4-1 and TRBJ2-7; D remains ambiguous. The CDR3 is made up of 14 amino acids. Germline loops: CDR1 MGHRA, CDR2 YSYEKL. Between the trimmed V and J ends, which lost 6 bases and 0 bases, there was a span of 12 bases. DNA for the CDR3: TGCGCCAGCAGTCCCGGCGAGCCCTCCTACGAGCAGTACTTC. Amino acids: CASSPGEPSYEQYF.

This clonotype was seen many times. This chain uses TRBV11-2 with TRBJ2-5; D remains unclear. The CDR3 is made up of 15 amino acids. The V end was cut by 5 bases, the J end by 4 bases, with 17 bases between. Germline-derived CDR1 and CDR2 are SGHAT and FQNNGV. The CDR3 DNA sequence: TGTGCCAGCAGCCTCGTCTTGGGGTGGGGAGAGACCCAGTACTTC. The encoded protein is CASSLVLGWGETQYF.

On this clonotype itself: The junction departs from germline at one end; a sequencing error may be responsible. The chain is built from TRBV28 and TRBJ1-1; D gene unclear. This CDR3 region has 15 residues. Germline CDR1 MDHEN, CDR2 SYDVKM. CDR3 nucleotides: TGTGCCAGCAGTTTGTCCTGGGAGGTGAACTCTGAAGCTTTCTTT. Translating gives CASSLSWEVNSEAFF.

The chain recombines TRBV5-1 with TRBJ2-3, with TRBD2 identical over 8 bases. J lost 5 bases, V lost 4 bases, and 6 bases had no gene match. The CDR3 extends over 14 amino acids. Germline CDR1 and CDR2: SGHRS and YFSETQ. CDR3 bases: TGCGCCAGCAGCCGAGCGGGAGAATTAGATACGCAGTATTTT. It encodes CASSRAGELDTQYF. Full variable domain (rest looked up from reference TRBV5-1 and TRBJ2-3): KAGVTQTPRYLIKTRGQQVTLSCSPISGHRSVSWYQQTPGQGLQFLFEYFSETQRNKGNFPGRFSGRQFSNSRSEMNVSTLELGDSALYLCASSRAGELDTQYFGPGTRLTVL.

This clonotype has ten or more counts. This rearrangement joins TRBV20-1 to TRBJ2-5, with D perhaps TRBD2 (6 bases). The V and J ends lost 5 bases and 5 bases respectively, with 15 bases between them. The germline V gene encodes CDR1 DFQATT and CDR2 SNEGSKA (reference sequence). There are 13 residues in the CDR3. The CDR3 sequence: CSAPLGSSETQYF. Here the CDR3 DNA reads TGCAGTGCTCCCCTCGGGAGTTCGGAGACCCAGTACTTC.

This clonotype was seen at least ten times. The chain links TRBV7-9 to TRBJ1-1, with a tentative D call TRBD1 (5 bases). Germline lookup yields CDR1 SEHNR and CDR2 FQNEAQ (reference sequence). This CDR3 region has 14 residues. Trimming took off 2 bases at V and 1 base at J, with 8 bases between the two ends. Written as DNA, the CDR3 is TGTGCCAGCAGCTTAAGAGGGGCGAACACTGAAGCTTTCTTT. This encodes CASSLRGANTEAFF.

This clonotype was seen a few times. The CDR3 reads CASSAERDNMGPDTQYF. The CDR3 DNA reads as TGTGCCAGCAGCGCCGAGCGGGACAACATGGGGCCAGATACGCAGTATTTT. The rearrangement joins TRBV21-1 to TRBJ2-3; no DNA check was done on the table's D call, TRBD1. TRBV21-1 is noted as a pseudogene. The CDR3 loop spans 17 amino acids.

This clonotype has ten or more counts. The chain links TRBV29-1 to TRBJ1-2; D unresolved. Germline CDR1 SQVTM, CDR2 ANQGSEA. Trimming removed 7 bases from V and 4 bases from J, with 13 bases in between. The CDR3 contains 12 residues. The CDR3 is CSAEAASYGYTF. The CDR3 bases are TGCAGCGCCGAGGCGGCAAGCTATGGCTACACCTTC.

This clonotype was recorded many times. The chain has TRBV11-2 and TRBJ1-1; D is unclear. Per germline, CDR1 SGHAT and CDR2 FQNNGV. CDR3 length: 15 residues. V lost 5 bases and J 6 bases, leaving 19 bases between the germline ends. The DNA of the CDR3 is TGTGCCAGCAGCCAAGGGAGCCCAGAACTATCTGAAGCTTTCTTT. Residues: CASSQGSPELSEAFF.

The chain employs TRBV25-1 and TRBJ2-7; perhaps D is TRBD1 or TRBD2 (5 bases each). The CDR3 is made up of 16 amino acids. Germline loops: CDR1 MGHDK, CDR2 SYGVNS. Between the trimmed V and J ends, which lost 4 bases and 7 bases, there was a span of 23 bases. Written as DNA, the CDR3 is TGTGCCAGCAGTGGAAGAGACAGCAACTCTACGGGGGAGCAGTACTTC. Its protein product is CASSGRDSNSTGEQYF.

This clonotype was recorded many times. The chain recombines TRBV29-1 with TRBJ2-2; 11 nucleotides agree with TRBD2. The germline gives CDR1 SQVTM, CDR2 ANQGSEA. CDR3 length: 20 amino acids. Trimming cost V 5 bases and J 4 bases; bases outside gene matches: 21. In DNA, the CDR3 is TGCAGCGTTTCTGCTCTTTCGGGACTAGCGGATTTCATTTTCACCGGGGAGCTGTTTTTT. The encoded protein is CSVSALSGLADFIFTGELFF.

DNA of the CDR3: TGCAGTGCTCTTAAAGGGGGGGCTTCCTATGGCTACACCTTC. This sequence encodes CSALKGGASYGYTF. The chain couples TRBV20-1 to TRBJ1-2; perhaps TRBD1 as D (6 bases). CDR1 is DFQATT and CDR2 is SNEGSKA in the germline V gene (reference sequence). The CDR3 totals 14 residues. Trimming cost V 5 bases and J 4 bases, with 17 bases left between them.

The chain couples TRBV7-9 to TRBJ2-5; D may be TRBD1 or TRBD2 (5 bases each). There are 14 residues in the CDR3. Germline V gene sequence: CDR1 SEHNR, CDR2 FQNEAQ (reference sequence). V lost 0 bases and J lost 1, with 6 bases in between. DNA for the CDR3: TGTGCCAGCAGCTTAGCGGGACCCCAAGAGACCCAGTACTTC. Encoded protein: CASSLAGPQETQYF.

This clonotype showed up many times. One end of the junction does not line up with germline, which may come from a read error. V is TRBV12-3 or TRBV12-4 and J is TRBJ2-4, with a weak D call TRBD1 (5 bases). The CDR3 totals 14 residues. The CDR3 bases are TGTGCCAGCAGCCCAGGGATAGCCCAAAACATTCAGTACTTC. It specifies CASSPGIAQNIQYF.

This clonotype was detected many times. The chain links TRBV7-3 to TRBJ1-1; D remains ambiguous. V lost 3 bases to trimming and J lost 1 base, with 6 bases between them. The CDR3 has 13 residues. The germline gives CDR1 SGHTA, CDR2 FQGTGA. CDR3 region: CASSFRRNTEAFF. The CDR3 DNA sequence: TGTGCCAGCAGCTTCCGGCGGAACACTGAAGCTTTCTTT.

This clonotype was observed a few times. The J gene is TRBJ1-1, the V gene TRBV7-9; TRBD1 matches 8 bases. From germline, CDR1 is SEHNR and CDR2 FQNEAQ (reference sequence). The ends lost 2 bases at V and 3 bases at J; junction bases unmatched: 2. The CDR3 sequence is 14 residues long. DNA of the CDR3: TGTGCCAGCAGCTTACAGGGGGCGGACACTGAAGCTTTCTTT. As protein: CASSLQGADTEAFF.